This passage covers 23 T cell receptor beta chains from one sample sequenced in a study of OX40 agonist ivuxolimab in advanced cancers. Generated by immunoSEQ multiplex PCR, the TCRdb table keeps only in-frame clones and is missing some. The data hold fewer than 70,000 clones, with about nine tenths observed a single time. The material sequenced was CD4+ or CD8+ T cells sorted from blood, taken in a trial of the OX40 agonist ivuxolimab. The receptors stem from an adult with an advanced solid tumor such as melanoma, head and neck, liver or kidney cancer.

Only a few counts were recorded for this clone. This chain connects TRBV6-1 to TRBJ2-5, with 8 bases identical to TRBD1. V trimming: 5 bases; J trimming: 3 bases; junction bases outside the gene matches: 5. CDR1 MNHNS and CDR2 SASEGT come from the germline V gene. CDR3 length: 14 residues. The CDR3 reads CASSKGGQEETQYF. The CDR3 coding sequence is TGTGCCAGCAGTAAAGGGGGACAGGAAGAGACCCAGTACTTC.

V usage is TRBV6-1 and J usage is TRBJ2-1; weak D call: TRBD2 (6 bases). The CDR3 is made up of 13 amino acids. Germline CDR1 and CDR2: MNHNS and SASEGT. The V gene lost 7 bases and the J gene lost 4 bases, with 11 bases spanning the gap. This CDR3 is CASTRDSYNEQFF. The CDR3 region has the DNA TGTGCCAGCACCCGGGACTCTTACAATGAGCAGTTCTTC.

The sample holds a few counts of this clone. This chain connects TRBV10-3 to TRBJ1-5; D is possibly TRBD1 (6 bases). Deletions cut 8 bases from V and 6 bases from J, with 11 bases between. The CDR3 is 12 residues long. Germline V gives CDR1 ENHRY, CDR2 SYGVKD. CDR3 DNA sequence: TGTGCCATCCGACAGGAGGGTCAGCCCCAGCATTTT. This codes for CAIRQEGQPQHF.

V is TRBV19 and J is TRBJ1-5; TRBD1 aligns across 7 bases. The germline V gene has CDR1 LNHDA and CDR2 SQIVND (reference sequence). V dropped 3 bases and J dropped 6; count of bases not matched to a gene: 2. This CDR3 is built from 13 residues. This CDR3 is CASSIDRAQPQHF. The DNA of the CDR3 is TGTGCCAGTAGTATTGACAGGGCTCAGCCCCAGCATTTT. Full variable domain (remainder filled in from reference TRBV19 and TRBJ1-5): DGGITQSPKYLFRKEGQNVTLSCEQNLNHDAMYWYRQDPGQGLRLIYYSQIVNDFQKGDIAEGYSVSREKKESFPLTVTSAQKNPTAFYLCASSIDRAQPQHFGDGTRLSIL.

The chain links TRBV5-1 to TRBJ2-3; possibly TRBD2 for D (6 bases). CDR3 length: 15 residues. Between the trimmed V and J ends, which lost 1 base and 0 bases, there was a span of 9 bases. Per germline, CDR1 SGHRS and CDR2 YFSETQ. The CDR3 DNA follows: TGCGCCAGCAGCTTGTCGAGCGGGAGCACAGATACGCAGTATTTT. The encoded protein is CASSLSSGSTDTQYF.

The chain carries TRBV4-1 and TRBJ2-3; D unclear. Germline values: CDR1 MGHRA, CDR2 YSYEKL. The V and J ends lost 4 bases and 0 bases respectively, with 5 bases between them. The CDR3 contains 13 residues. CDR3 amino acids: CASSPISTDTQYF. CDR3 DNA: TGCGCCAGCAGCCCCATTAGCACAGATACGCAGTATTTT.

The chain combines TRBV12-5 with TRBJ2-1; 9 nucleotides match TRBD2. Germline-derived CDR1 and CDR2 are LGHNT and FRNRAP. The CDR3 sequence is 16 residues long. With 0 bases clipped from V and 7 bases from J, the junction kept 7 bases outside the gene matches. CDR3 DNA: TGTGCTAGTGGTTTGGTACTAGGCGGGGGGGTGAATGAGCAGTTCTTC. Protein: CASGLVLGGGVNEQFF.

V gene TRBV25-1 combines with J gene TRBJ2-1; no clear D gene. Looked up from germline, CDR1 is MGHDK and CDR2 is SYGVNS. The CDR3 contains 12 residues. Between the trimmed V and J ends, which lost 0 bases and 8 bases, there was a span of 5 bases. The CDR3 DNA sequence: TGTGCCAGCAGTGAATATACCGATGAGCAGTTCTTC. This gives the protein CASSEYTDEQFF. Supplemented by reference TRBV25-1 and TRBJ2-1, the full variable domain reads EADIYQTPRYLVIGTGKKITLECSQTMGHDKMYWYQQDPGMELHLIHYSYGVNSTEKGDLSSESTVSRIRTEHFPLTLESARPSHTSQYLCASSEYTDEQFFGPGTRLTVL.

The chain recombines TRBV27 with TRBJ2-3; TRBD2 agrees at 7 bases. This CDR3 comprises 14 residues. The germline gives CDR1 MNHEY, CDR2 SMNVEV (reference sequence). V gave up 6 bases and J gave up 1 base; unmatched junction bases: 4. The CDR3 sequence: CASSYLAGTDTQYF. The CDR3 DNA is TGTGCCAGCAGCTACCTAGCGGGCACAGATACGCAGTATTTT.

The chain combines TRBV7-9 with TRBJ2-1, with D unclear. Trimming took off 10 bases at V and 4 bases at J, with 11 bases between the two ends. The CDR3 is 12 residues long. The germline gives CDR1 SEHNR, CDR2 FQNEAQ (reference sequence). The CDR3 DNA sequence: TGTGCCACCGCCTCGAGGTACAATGAGCAGTTCTTC. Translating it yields CATASRYNEQFF.

In DNA, the CDR3 is TGTGCCAGCAGCCTCCAGGCGGGGGGCTCCTACGAGCAGTACTTC. This gives the protein CASSLQAGGSYEQYF. The chain couples TRBV5-4 to TRBJ2-5; TRBD2 matches at 8 bases. The assigned J gene may be wrong: the sequence end matches TRBJ2-7 better. This CDR3 spans 15 amino acids. Germline V lookup: CDR1 SGHNT, CDR2 YYREEE (reference sequence).

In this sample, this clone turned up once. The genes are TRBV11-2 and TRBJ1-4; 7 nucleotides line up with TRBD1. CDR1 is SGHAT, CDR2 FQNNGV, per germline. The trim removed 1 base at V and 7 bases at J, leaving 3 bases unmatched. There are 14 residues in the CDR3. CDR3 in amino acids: CASSLGPGGEKLFF. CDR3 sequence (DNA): TGTGCCAGCAGCTTAGGGCCAGGGGGTGAAAAACTGTTTTTT.

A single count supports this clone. This CDR3 reads CASSDGGGLTDTQYF. DNA for the CDR3: TGTGCCAGTAGCGACGGGGGGGGGCTCACAGATACGCAGTATTTT. The chain links TRBV19 to TRBJ2-3, with 8 bases fitting TRBD2. This CDR3 comprises 15 residues. The V and J ends lost 6 bases and 2 bases, in that order; junction bases with no gene match: 7. The germline CDR1 and CDR2 sequences are LNHDA and SQIVND (reference sequence).

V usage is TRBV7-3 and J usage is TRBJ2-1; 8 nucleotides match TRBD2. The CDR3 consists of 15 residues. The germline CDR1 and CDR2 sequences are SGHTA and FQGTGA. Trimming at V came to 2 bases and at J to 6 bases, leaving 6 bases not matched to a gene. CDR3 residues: CASSLPHAGGNEQFF. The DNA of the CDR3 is TGTGCCAGCAGCTTACCCCATGCGGGAGGCAATGAGCAGTTCTTC.

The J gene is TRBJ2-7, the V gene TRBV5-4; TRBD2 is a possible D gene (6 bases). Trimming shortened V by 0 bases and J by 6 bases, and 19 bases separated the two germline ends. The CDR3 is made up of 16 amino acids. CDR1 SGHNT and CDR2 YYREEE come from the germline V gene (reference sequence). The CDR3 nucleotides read TGTGCCAGCAGCTTGGTCAAGCAGGGAGGAGAGGGCGAGCAGTACTTC. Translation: CASSLVKQGGEGEQYF.

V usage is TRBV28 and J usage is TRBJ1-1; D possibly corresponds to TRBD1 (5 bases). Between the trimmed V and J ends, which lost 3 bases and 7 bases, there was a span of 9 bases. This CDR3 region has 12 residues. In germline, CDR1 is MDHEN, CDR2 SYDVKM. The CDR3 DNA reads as TGTGCCAGCAGTTTTTTGACAGATGAAGCTTTCTTT. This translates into CASSFLTDEAFF.

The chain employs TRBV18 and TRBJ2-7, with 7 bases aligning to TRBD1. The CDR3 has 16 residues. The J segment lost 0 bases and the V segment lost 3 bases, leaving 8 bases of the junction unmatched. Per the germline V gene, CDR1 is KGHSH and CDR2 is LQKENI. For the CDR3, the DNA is TGTGCCAGCTCACCGGGCCGGGACAGAAGCTCCTACGAGCAGTACTTC. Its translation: CASSPGRDRSSYEQYF.

The CDR3 sequence is CASSEGVGTEAFF. CDR3 coding DNA: TGTGCCAGCAGCGAAGGGGTGGGCACTGAAGCTTTCTTT. The chain is built from TRBV7-9 and TRBJ1-1; possible D gene TRBD1, 5 bases. Trimming left V 5 bases short and J 4 bases short, with 11 bases between. Looked up from germline, CDR1 is SEHNR and CDR2 is FQNEAQ (reference sequence). This CDR3 is built from 13 residues.

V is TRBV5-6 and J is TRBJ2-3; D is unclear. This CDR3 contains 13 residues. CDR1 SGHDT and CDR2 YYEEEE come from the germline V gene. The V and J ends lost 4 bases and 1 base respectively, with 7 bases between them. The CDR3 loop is CASSVVRTDTQYF. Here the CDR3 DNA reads TGTGCCAGCAGCGTGGTCCGCACAGATACGCAGTATTTT.

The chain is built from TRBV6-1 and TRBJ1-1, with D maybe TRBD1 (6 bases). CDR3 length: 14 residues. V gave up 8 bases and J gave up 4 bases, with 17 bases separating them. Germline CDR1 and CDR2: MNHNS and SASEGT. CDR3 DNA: TGTGCCAGCTCGGGCACAGGGCGAGGCACTGAAGCTTTCTTT. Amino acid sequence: CASSGTGRGTEAFF.

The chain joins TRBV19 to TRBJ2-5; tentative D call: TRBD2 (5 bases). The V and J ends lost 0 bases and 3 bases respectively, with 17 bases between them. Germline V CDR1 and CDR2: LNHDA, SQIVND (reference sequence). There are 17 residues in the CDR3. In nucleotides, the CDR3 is TGTGCCAGTAGTATAGAGTCCGAGGGTTTCGATGAAGAGACCCAGTACTTC. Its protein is CASSIESEGFDEETQYF.

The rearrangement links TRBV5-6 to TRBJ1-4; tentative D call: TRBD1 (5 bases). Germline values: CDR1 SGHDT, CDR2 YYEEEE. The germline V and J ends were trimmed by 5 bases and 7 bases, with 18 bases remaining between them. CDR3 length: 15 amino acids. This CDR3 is CASSIRERYSEKLFF. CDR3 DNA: TGTGCCAGCAGTATCAGGGAAAGGTATAGTGAAAAACTGTTTTTT. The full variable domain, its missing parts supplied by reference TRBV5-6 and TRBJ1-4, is DAGVTQSPTHLIKTRGQQVTLRCSPKSGHDTVSWYQQALGQGPQFIFQYYEEEERQRGNFPDRFSGHQFPNYSSELNVNALLLGDSALYLCASSIRERYSEKLFFGSGTQLSVL.

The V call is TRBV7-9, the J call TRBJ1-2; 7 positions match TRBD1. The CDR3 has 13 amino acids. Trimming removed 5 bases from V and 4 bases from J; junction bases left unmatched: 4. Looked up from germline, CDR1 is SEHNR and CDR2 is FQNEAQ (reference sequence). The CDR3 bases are TGTGCCAGCAGCCACGGGACAGTCTATGGCTACACCTTC. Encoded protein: CASSHGTVYGYTF.